A single TCR beta chain is shown here with its context. This clonotype has more than one count but fewer than ten. It has no known antigen specificity. No qualities accompany the bases; no much larger clone lies one base away. This sample was taken from a study of T-cell memory formation after mild COVID-19 (dated by TCRdb to the early 2020s). General notes on the study: TCR sequence clusters from the two donors were found to be largely donor specific. In a couple of donors, T-cell clones that expanded and contracted after mild COVID-19 were tracked by sequencing TCRalpha and TCRbeta repertoires over time. The cohort comprised two young, previously healthy adult volunteers, one female and one male.

The investigation overall reported the following: Contracting CD4+ clones turned up mainly in the CM and EM memory subsets, whereas EMRA was where CD8+ clones were enriched. Only two mild cases were covered in the study, and larger cohorts including severe cases with pre-infection samples were considered necessary. Some responding clones were detected in pre-infection memory, which suggested that pre-existing cross-reactive memory T cells had joined the SARS-CoV-2 response. The second-wave clones that peaked on day 37 were not confirmed to be SARS-CoV-2 specific. Clones that contracted from day 15 to 85 showed balanced CD4/CD8 phenotypes, whereas a second wave of clones that expanded from day 15 to 37 leaned towards CD4+.

Sequenced on an Illumina NovaSeq 6000. Using 5'RACE with constant-segment primers, TCRalpha and TCRbeta cDNA libraries were constructed, with sample barcodes and unique molecular identifiers added in the process. Trizol reagent was used to extract RNA from every sample. Libraries were amplified in two PCR steps, with a second sample barcode and Illumina TruSeq adapters added in the second step. Libraries were sequenced on an Illumina NovaSeq with 2 x 150 bp paired-end reads. The published analysis was carried out like this. The reads were demultiplexed and collapsed into UMI-guided consensus sequences using migec v1.2.7. Using mixcr v2.1.11, UMI consensuses were aligned to TRA and TRB V and J templates and then assembled into clonotypes. Clonotypes were classified as expanded or contracted when called significant by both edgeR and NoisET, with noise models trained on biological replicates. For edgeR calls, the thresholds were a false discovery rate-adjusted p below 0.01 and a log2 fold-change of 1. As an exploratory analysis of dynamics, PCA with hierarchical clustering was applied to max-normalized trajectories of the 1000 most abundant clonotypes. The CD4 or CD8 phenotype of responding clones was assigned using the separately sequenced CD4+ and CD8+ repertoires. The raw public data were reprocessed by TCRdb itself: fastp quality trimming at Q25, MiXCR clonotype calling, in-frame beta chains only. Merged by CDR3 protein, the rows form single entries marked with the most common genes and DNA. V and J calls and clone size were set by TCRdb, not the authors. This sample holds fewer than 450,000 distinct CDR3 sequences; 20% to 25% were observed only once. Around 9% of the sample rests with the top ten.

CDR1 and CDR2 (MNHNS, SASEGT) derive from the germline V gene. V loses 1 base of germline sequence and J loses 4 bases, and the interval between the two ends is 11 bases. Reading from cysteine to phenylalanine, the CDR3 counts 14 amino acids. Only the CDR3 DNA is retained, 42 bases long and in frame from the first base. PBMCs were isolated by Ficoll-Paque density gradient centrifugation. This clonotype was sampled from an adult woman who had mild COVID-19 (a few samples of this study predate the infection). The sample titles of this study are shuffled in the database, so cell type and time point are left out; the donor was told from shared clones. The sample taken for sequencing was PBMCs or a T cell subset sorted from them (not recorded which). The chain links TRBV6-1 with TRBJ2-7; the D region is possibly TRBD1 or TRBD2, each matching across 5 bases. The sequenced DNA is TGTGCCAGCAGTGAAGTGGGACCTTCTTACGAGCAGTACTTC. Its coded protein is CASSEVGPSYEQYF.